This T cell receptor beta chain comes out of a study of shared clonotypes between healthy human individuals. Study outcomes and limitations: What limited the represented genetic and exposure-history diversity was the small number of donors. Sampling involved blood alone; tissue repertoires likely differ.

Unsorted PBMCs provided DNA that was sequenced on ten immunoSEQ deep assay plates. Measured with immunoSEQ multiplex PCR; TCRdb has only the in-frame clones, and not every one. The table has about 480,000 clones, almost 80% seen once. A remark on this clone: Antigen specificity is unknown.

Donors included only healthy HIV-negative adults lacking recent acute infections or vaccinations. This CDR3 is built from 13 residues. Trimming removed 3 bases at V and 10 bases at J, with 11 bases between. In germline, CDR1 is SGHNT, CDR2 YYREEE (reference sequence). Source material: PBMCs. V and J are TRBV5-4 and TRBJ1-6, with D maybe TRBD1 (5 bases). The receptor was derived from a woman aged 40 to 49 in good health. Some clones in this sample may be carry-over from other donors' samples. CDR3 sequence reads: CASSSPTDSPLHF. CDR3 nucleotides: TGTGCCAGCAGCTCCCCGACAGACTCACCCCTCCACTTT.